This T cell receptor beta chain is drawn from a study of blood T cell repertoires in COVID-19 (TCRdb year 2020). Background for the entire study: The collaborator samples originated in the United States, Italy and Spain and spanned the acute and convalescent phases of COVID-19. Deeply sampled blood TCRbeta repertoires from subjects exposed to, actively infected with, or recovered from COVID-19 were included in the dataset. The prospective study material was composed of cDNA or gDNA derived from T cells, B-cell-depleted T cells, or PBMCs. Where available, HLA class I and class II types were obtained from metadata supplied by the sample provider rather than from assay-based typing. Sample metadata almost always included a de-identified subject ID, COVID-19 status, age in years and sex. The samples were drawn from two sources: the first 160 participants of the ongoing ImmuneRACE study, and 1,000 to 1,500 subjects contributed by 6 global collaborators. A freely available public database, intended as a resource for researchers studying the immune response to SARS-CoV-2, is where the repertoires were released. Overall study outcomes, separate from this receptor: The quantity of clinical and demographic metadata differed by source and by participant and was supplied without curation.

CDR1 and CDR2 (MGHDK, SYGVNS) derive from the germline V gene. From cysteine to phenylalanine, the CDR3 is 14 amino acids long. Of the read, only the CDR3 DNA is kept; its 42 bases are in frame from base 1. At the junction V is shortened by 6 bases and J by 8 bases; bases outside the gene matches: 9. TCRbeta CDR3 regions were amplified from genomic DNA using the immunoSEQ Assay, a bias-controlled multiplex PCR. In the paper's pipeline: Within the assay, amplification of reference gene primers was used to estimate how many nucleated cells each sample contained. To quantify the absolute abundance of each unique TCRbeta CDR3 rearrangement, sequence reads were collapsed and filtered. For each sample, productive Simpson clonality was calculated as the square root of Simpson's diversity index over productive rearrangements. TCRdb provides this immuneACCESS table in a form limited to in-frame rearrangements. Some clones are lacking; in checked studies, under half of them reflect an unresolved V gene, and why the rest are absent is not known. The DNA was the basis for D and trimming; V, J and clone size are from that table. For this sample the table gives under 300,000 clones, of which more than 75% were detected only once. The top ten hold more than 9% of the sample.

Whole blood was collected in K2EDTA tubes by collaborating institutions according to the institutions' own protocols. For TCRbeta analysis, collaborator samples were shipped as frozen whole blood, as isolated PBMCs, or as DNA extracted from either sample type. This clone was counted a single time. Its antigen is unknown. It has no much larger one-base neighbor in the sample; base qualities were not kept. The source of this sequence is an older man with acute or convalescent COVID-19. The chain uses TRBV25-1 and TRBJ1-4, with 7 bases aligning to TRBD1. Sequenced material: peripheral blood. In nucleotides, the sequence is TGTGCCAGCAGCCGGGGACAGATTGCGGAAAAACTGTTTTTT. Translation gives CASSRGQIAEKLFF.